What follows describes a single T cell receptor (beta chain). Antigen specificity is unknown. This sample is part of a study of T cell responses to AZD1222 COVID-19 vaccine. Some clones are missing from TCRdb's copy, which holds only in-frame ones; the method was immunoSEQ multiplex PCR. The sample carries 180,000 or so clones, approximately 93% recorded once. Study outcomes and limitations: Researchers report vaccine-associated CD4 TCRs spanning spike, with dominance at 160-218 and 743-854. Spike-specific TCR repertoires showed rising breadth and depth after two AZD1222 doses. At baseline, just six or seven AZD1222 recipients tested seropositive. The study reported that nearly half of spike-specific TCRs target unmutated variant regions.

CDR3 length equals 16 residues. Trimming shortened V by 4 bases and J by 2 bases, and 18 bases separated the two germline ends. CDR1 and CDR2 (germline): SGHRS, YFSETQ. This TCR was recovered from an adult who received the AZD1222 COVID-19 vaccine. The chain has TRBV5-1 and TRBJ2-5; D is perhaps TRBD1 or TRBD2 (6 bases each). The sequences come from peripheral blood, collected 28 days after the second AZD1222 dose. The CDR3 spells CASSQGVGGVQETQYF. The CDR3 DNA reads as TGCGCCAGCAGCCAGGGAGTGGGGGGCGTACAAGAGACCCAGTACTTC.